This TCR beta chain came from a study of T cell repertoires in aging, cancer and after chemotherapy. About the research overall: Donor ages fell into six groups from 30 or younger up to 70 or older. Healthy donor repertoires were recorded over several months to years and showed clear clonal overlap.

The template was genomic DNA from peripheral blood, not RNA. Germline V CDR1 and CDR2: LGHNA, YSLEER. CDR3 size: 16 residues. With 0 bases removed from V and 5 bases from J, the gap between germline ends came to 16 bases. A mixed TRB-A/B primer pool amplified rearranged TRB by multiplex touch-down PCR. Each CDR3 protein gets one entry after TCRdb re-called the multiplex PCR reads with MiXCR. Of around 16,000 distinct CDR3 sequences listed, approximately 46% are singletons. Study findings and constraints: Compared with age-matched healthy donors, untreated hematological or solid cancer patients showed higher blood TCR clonality. Across the chemotherapy interval, each cancer cohort showed higher median generation probability, suggesting thymic rebound.

With respect to this clonotype: Its antigen is unidentified.

The gene calls are TRBV4-3 and TRBJ2-5; D possibly corresponds to TRBD1 (6 bases). What was sequenced was blood. The TCR comes from a human donor in good health. CDR3 amino acids: CASSQERGHGAETQYF. In DNA, the CDR3 is TGCGCCAGCAGCCAAGAAAGGGGACATGGAGCGGAGACCCAGTACTTC.